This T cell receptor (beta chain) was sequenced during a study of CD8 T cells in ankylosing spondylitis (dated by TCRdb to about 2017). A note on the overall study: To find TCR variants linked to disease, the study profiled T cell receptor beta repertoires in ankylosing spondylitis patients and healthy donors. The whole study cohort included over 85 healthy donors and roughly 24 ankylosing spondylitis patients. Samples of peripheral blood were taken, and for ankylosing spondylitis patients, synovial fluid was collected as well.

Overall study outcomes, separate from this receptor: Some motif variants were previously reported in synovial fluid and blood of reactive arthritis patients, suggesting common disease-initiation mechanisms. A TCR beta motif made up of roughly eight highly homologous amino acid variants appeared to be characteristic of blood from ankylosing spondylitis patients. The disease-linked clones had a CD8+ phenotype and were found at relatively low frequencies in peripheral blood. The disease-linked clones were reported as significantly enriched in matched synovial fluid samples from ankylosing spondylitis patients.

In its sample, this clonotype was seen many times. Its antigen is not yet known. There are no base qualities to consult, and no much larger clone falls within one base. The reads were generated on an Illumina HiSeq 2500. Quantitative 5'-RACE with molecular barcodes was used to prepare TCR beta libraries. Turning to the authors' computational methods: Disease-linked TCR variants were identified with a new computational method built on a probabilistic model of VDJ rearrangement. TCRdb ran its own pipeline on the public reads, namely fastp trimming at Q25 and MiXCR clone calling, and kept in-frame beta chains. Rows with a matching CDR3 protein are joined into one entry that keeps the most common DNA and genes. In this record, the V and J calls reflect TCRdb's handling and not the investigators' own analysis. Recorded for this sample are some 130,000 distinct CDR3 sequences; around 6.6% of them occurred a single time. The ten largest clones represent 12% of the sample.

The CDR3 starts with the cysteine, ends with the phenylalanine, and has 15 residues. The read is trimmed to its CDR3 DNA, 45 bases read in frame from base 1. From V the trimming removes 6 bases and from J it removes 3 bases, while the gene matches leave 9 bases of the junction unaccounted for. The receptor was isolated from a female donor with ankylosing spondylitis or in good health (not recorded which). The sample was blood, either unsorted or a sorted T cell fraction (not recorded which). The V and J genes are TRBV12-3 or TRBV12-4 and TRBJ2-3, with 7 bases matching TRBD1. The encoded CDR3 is CASSTWMTGTDTQYF. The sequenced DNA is TGTGCCAGCAGCACTTGGATGACAGGGACAGATACGCAGTATTTT.